This T cell receptor (beta chain) was documented in a study of T cells in Graves' hyperthyroidism and ophthalmopathy. Overall study context: The initial diagnosis was the point when peripheral blood was collected, ahead of any treatment. General study findings and limits: Most thyroid clonotypes with frequency above 0.001 were detected in blood. With a median lead of approximately six months before onset, the model predicted ophthalmopathy. Separation of ophthalmopathy from stable hyperthyroidism was achieved by a 13 V-J model.

RNA transcripts provided the source from which TCR beta CDR3 regions were amplified. HTBI primers drove first-round RT-PCR of the TCR CDR3. TCRdb re-called the multiplex PCR reads through MiXCR, storing one row per CDR3 protein. The table lists about 270,000 distinct CDR3 sequences, around 24% of them singletons. In its sample, this clonotype was seen many times. Its antigen is still unknown. Trimming took off 6 bases at V and 7 bases at J, with 6 bases between the two ends. The CDR3 runs 10 residues. Source material: blood. This clonotype was obtained from a woman aged 40 to 50 with Graves' ophthalmopathy. The chain is built from TRBV12-3 or TRBV12-4 and TRBJ1-1; no clear D. The CDR3 spells CASRVIEAFF. CDR3 nucleotide sequence: TGTGCCAGCAGGGTTATTGAAGCTTTCTTT.